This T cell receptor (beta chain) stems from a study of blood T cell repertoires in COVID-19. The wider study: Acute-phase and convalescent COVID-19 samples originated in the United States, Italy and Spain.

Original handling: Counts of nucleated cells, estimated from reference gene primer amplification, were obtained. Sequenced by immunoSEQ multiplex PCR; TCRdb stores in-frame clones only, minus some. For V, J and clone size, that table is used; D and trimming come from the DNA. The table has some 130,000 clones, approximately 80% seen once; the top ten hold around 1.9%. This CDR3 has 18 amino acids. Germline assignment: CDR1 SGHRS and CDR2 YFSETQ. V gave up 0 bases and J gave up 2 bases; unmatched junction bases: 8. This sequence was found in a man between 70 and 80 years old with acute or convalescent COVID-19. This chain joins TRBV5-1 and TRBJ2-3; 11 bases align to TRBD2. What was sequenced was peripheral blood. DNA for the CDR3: TGCGCCAGCAGCTTGGCCCTGACTAGCGGGATATTCACAGATACGCAGTATTTT. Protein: CASSLALTSGIFTDTQYF.